This T cell receptor beta chain was recovered during a study of radiotherapy plus CTLA-4 blockade in lung cancer. Some clones are missing from TCRdb's copy, which holds only in-frame ones; the method was immunoSEQ multiplex PCR. The table has some 71,000 clones, around 77% seen once. The sample holds one count of this clone. CDR1 is SGHTS, CDR2 YDEGEE, per germline. The CDR3 loop spans 15 amino acids. Trimming left V 4 bases short and J 0 bases short, with 13 bases between. The source of this sequence is a human donor with non-small cell lung cancer whose response to radiotherapy plus ipilimumab could not be evaluated. Some clones in this sample may be carry-over from other donors' samples. This specimen was peripheral blood, taken from a patient treated with radiotherapy plus ipilimumab. V gene TRBV5-8 combines with J gene TRBJ1-2; maybe TRBD1 (5 bases). DNA of the CDR3: TGTGCCAGCAGCCTGGGGCTGTTAACTAACTATGGCTACACCTTC. It codes for CASSLGLLTNYGYTF.